The 22 T cell receptor beta chains given below trace back to one sample, sequenced in a study of blood T cell repertoires in COVID-19. The repertoire was sequenced with immunoSEQ multiplex PCR; TCRdb's copy has only in-frame clones and lacks some. There are over 200,000 clones in the sample; over 75% occur only once, and 5.1% lies in the top ten. The material sequenced was peripheral blood. All receptors come from a human donor in a cohort sampled during active COVID-19.

The rearrangement joins TRBV7-2 to TRBJ2-5; unclear D gene. The CDR3 has 15 amino acids. Trimming left V 5 bases short and J 1 base short, with 14 bases between. The germline CDR1 and CDR2 sequences are SGHTA and FQGNSA. The CDR3 DNA follows: TGTGCCAGCAGCATCAAGCGTACGCTCCAAGAGACCCAGTACTTC. As protein: CASSIKRTLQETQYF.

This clone is a singleton in its sample. The gene calls are TRBV19 and TRBJ1-2, with D perhaps matching TRBD1 (6 bases). This CDR3 has 14 residues. CDR1 LNHDA and CDR2 SQIVND come from the germline V gene (reference sequence). The ends were cut back, 5 bases at V and 7 bases at J, with 17 bases in the middle. This CDR3 is CASSPDRPLSGYTF. The CDR3 region has the DNA TGTGCCAGTAGTCCGGACAGACCTCTCTCTGGCTACACCTTC.

The rearrangement joins TRBV27 to TRBJ2-7; TRBD2 aligns across 7 bases. Per germline, CDR1 MNHEY and CDR2 SMNVEV (reference sequence). V lost 3 bases, J lost 3 bases, and 8 bases stayed unmatched. This CDR3 spans 15 amino acids. The CDR3 nucleotides are TGTGCCAGCAGTTTCGGTGTGACGGGGGGCTACGAGCAGTACTTC. Amino acid sequence: CASSFGVTGGYEQYF.

This chain links TRBV6-1 with TRBJ1-2, with D perhaps TRBD1 (5 bases). This CDR3 spans 15 amino acids. Germline values: CDR1 MNHNS, CDR2 SASEGT. Trimming took 3 bases from V and 2 from J, leaving 13 bases between them. The CDR3 nucleotides read TGTGCCAGCAGTGATGGCCCCAAGGGGAACTATGGCTACACCTTC. Translated, it gives CASSDGPKGNYGYTF.

The chain links TRBV30 to TRBJ2-7; 7 nucleotides agree with TRBD1. In germline, CDR1 is GTSNPN, CDR2 SVGIG (reference sequence). J gave up 0 bases and V 2 bases, and 4 bases lay outside the gene matches. The CDR3 runs 14 residues. The CDR3 is CAWSSNRGSYEQYF. The CDR3 nucleotides are TGTGCCTGGAGTTCCAACAGGGGCTCCTACGAGCAGTACTTC. The complete variable domain, with remaining parts taken from reference TRBV30 and TRBJ2-7, reads SQTIHQWPATLVQPVGSPLSLECTVEGTSNPNLYWYRQAAGRGLQLLFYSVGIGQISSEVPQNLSASRPQDRQFILSSKKLLLSDSGFYLCAWSSNRGSYEQYFGPGTRLTVT.

The chain combines TRBV24-1 with TRBJ1-2, with D unclear. The V end was cut by 5 bases, the J end by 8 bases, with 8 bases between. CDR3 length equals 11 residues. Germline CDR1 is KGHDR and CDR2 is SFDVKD. This CDR3 reads CATSVGNGYTF. CDR3 in DNA: TGTGCCACCAGTGTCGGGAACGGCTACACCTTC.

This sequence joins TRBV3-1 (or the pseudogene TRBV3-2) and TRBJ2-7; TRBD2 matches at 7 bases. Germline V CDR1 and CDR2: LGHDT, YNNKEL (reference sequence). J was trimmed by 0 bases and V by 1 base; bases with no gene match: 3. CDR3 length equals 15 residues. For the CDR3, the DNA is TGTGCCAGCAGCCAAGTCCCTAGCGGCTCCTACGAGCAGTACTTC. Encoded protein: CASSQVPSGSYEQYF.

The chain uses TRBV6-4 and TRBJ2-3, with TRBD2 matching over 11 bases. Germline assignment: CDR1 MRHNA and CDR2 SNTAGT. The CDR3 covers 16 residues. Trimming removed 6 bases from V and 6 bases from J; junction bases left unmatched: 11. CDR3 sequence (DNA): TGTGCCAGCAGCGCCGCGCTAGCGGGAGGACCGGATACGCAGTATTTT. This sequence encodes CASSAALAGGPDTQYF.

The chain combines TRBV27 with TRBJ1-2, with no clear D. Trimming removed 1 base from V and 3 bases from J, with 12 bases in between. Germline V CDR1 and CDR2: MNHEY, SMNVEV (reference sequence). The CDR3 has 15 amino acids. CDR3: CASSLFFRQHYGYTF. The CDR3 DNA reads TGTGCCAGCAGTTTATTTTTTCGACAACACTATGGCTACACCTTC.

This clone occurred a few times. This chain uses TRBV28 with TRBJ2-6; 7 bases are shared with TRBD1. Losses at the gene ends were 6 bases for V and 10 bases for J; bases not matched to a gene: 9. The CDR3 length is 14 residues. Germline V lookup: CDR1 MDHEN, CDR2 SYDVKM. CDR3 residues: CASSPGQRMNVLTF. CDR3 nucleotides: TGTGCCAGCAGCCCGGGACAGCGGATGAACGTCCTGACTTTC.

This clone was observed many times. The V gene is TRBV18, the J gene TRBJ2-7; 12 nucleotides match TRBD2. V lost 4 bases and J lost 4; bases outside the gene matches: 5. This CDR3 has 15 amino acids. CDR1 and CDR2 (germline): KGHSH, LQKENI. The CDR3 region has the DNA TGTGCCAGCTCACACCGACTAGCGGGAGAATACGAGCAGTACTTC. Protein product: CASSHRLAGEYEQYF.

This chain connects TRBV18 to TRBJ2-5; 7 bases align to TRBD2. Germline loops: CDR1 KGHSH, CDR2 LQKENI. The ends lost 4 bases at V and 3 bases at J; junction bases unmatched: 2. The CDR3 extends over 13 amino acids. For the CDR3, the DNA is TGTGCCAGCTCACAGCTAGCGGAAGAGACCCAGTACTTC. Translating it yields CASSQLAEETQYF.

This clone was detected only once. V is TRBV16 and J is TRBJ1-1; D remains unclear. Germline V gene sequence: CDR1 KGHSY, CDR2 FQNENV. Trimming took off 4 bases at V and 1 base at J, with 10 bases between the two ends. This CDR3 is 14 amino acids long. CDR3 protein: CASSLDRGNTEAFF. The CDR3 coding sequence is TGTGCCAGCAGCCTTGACCGGGGGAACACTGAAGCTTTCTTT.

V usage is TRBV6-6 and J usage is TRBJ1-2, with D possibly TRBD1 on 6 matching bases. Germline V CDR1 and CDR2: MNHNY, SVGAGI (reference sequence). V lost 6 bases and J lost 7, with 12 bases in between. CDR3 length: 12 residues. CDR3 sequence reads: CASRAGVGGYTF. The CDR3 region has the DNA TGTGCCAGCAGGGCAGGGGTTGGTGGCTACACCTTC.

The chain uses TRBV5-5 and TRBJ1-3, with no clear D. The CDR3 loop spans 16 amino acids. Trimming shortened V by 4 bases and J by 4 bases, and 18 bases separated the two germline ends. Germline lookup yields CDR1 SGHKS and CDR2 YYEKEE (reference sequence). This chain's CDR3 is CASSISGIRPGNTIYF. Here the CDR3 DNA reads TGTGCCAGCAGCATATCGGGGATTAGACCAGGAAACACCATATATTTT.

This chain uses TRBV5-4 with TRBJ1-1; D is unclear. V shed 2 bases and J shed 5 bases, with 10 bases lying between them. From germline, CDR1 is SGHNT and CDR2 YYREEE (reference sequence). The CDR3 is made up of 13 amino acids. CDR3 DNA sequence: TGTGCCAGCAGCTTATGGTCTAGAACTGAAGCTTTCTTT. Encoded protein: CASSLWSRTEAFF.

This clone appeared a single time. This sequence joins TRBV30 and TRBJ1-1, with D maybe TRBD1 (6 bases). The CDR3 consists of 11 residues. V was clipped by 2 bases and J by 8 bases, with 9 bases between them. Germline V gene lookup returns CDR1 GTSNPN and CDR2 SVGIG (reference sequence). The CDR3 spells CAWSTGTEAFF. DNA of the CDR3: TGTGCCTGGAGTACCGGGACAGAAGCTTTCTTT.

This clone was detected only once. The V call is TRBV4-2, the J call TRBJ2-7; 15 bases are a match to TRBD2. Germline assignment: CDR1 LGHNA and CDR2 YNFKEQ. The CDR3 totals 17 residues. Germline trimming cut 1 base from V and 10 bases from J; bases unmatched to any gene: 11. The CDR3 region has the DNA TGTGCCAGCAGCCAAGTCCTCAGGGGACTAGCGGGAGGAGGCCAGTACTTC. Its protein is CASSQVLRGLAGGGQYF.

The CDR3 sequence: CASRQGLAGDRYF. In nucleotides, the CDR3 is TGTGCCAGCAGGCAAGGACTAGCGGGCGATCGGTACTTC. The chain recombines TRBV11-2 with TRBJ2-7; 11 nucleotides match TRBD2. CDR1 SGHAT and CDR2 FQNNGV come from the germline V gene. The V segment lost 6 bases and the J segment 12 bases; nucleotides outside the gene matches: 10. The CDR3 has 13 residues. Looking up the rest from reference TRBV11-2 and TRBJ2-7 gives the full variable domain: EAGVAQSPRYKIIEKRQSVAFWCNPISGHATLYWYQQILGQGPKLLIQFQNNGVVDDSQLPKDRFSAERLKGVDSTLKIQPAKLEDSAVYLCASRQGLAGDRYFGPGTRLTVT.

The rearrangement links TRBV18 to TRBJ1-2, with 7 bases that match TRBD1. With V trimmed by 3 bases and J by 4 bases, 11 bases remained unmatched. CDR1 and CDR2 from the germline V gene are KGHSH and LQKENI. This CDR3 is 16 amino acids long. CDR3 protein: CASSPQTGRKPYGYTF. CDR3 nucleotide sequence: TGTGCCAGCTCACCGCAGACAGGGCGTAAACCCTATGGCTACACCTTC.

The chain uses TRBV27 and TRBJ2-5, with TRBD2 identical over 12 bases. The CDR3 is 14 residues long. V gave up 6 bases and J gave up 5 bases; unmatched junction bases: 4. Germline V gives CDR1 MNHEY, CDR2 SMNVEV (reference sequence). CDR3 bases: TGTGCCAGCAGACTAGCGGGAGGAAGGGAGACCCAGTACTTC. It codes for CASRLAGGRETQYF.

The chain is built from TRBV11-2 and TRBJ2-7, with 10 bases fitting TRBD2. The CDR3 is 16 residues long. Trimming removed 3 bases from V and 9 bases from J; junction bases left unmatched: 14. From germline, CDR1 is SGHAT and CDR2 FQNNGV. Here the CDR3 DNA reads TGTGCCAGCAGCTTGCTAGCGGGAGATTCCTACGAGAGGCAGTACTTC. Residues: CASSLLAGDSYERQYF.